This T cell receptor (beta chain) was identified during a study of control samples from healthy donors and cancer patients. CDR1 is PRHDT and CDR2 is FYEKMQ in the germline V gene (reference sequence). Germline trimming cut 4 bases from V and 0 bases from J; bases unmatched to any gene: 7. The CDR3 has 17 amino acids. TCRdb keeps only in-frame clones here, not all; method: immunoSEQ multiplex PCR. The sample carries 130,000 or so clones, 89% recorded once. This TCR was sampled from a man aged 50 or older with head and neck cancer. The rearrangement links TRBV13 to TRBJ2-4; the match to TRBD1 covers 9 bases. Sequencing used PBMCs. CDR3 region: CASSYPGQGLAKNIQYF. The CDR3 DNA sequence: TGTGCCAGCAGCTACCCGGGACAGGGACTAGCCAAAAACATTCAGTACTTC.